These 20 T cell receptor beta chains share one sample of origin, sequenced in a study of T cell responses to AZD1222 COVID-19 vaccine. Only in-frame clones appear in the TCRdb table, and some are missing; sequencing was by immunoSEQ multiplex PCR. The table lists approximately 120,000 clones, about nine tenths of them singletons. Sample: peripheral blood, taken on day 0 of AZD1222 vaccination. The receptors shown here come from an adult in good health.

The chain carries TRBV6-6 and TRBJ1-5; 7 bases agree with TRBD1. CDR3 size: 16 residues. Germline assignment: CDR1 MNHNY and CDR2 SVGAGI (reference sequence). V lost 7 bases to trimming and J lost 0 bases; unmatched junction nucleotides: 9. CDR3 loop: CASNQRGPDSNQPQHF. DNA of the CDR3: TGTGCCAGCAACCAAAGGGGGCCAGATAGCAATCAGCCCCAGCATTTT.

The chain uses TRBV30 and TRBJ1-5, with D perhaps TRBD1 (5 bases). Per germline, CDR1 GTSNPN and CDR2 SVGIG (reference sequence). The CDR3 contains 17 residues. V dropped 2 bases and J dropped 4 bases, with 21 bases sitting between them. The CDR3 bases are TGTGCCTGGAGTCGCGGTACTAGGGTGGCAGGGAATCAGCCCCAGCATTTT. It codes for CAWSRGTRVAGNQPQHF.

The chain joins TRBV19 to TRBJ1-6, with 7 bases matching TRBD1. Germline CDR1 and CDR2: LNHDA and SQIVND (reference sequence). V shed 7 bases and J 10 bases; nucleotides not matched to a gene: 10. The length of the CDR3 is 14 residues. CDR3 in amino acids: CASTLSGGGSPLHF. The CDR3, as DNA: TGTGCCAGTACCCTTTCAGGGGGTGGATCACCCCTCCACTTT.

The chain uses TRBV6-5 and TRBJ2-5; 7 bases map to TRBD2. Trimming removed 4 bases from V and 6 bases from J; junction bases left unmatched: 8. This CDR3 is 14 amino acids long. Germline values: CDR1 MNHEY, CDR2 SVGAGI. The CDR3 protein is CASSSRGEGKTQYF. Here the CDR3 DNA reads TGTGCCAGCAGTTCACGCGGGGAGGGCAAGACCCAGTACTTC.

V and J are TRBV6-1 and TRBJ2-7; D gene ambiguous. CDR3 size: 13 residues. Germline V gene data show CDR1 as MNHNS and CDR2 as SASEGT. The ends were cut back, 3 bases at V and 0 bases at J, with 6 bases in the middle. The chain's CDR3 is CASSETVSYEQYF. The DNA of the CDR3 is TGTGCCAGCAGTGAGACGGTCTCCTACGAGCAGTACTTC.

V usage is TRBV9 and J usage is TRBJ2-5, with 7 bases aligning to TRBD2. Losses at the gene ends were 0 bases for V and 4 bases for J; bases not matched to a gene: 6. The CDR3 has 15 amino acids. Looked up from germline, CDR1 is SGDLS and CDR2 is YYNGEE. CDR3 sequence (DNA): TGTGCCAGCAGCGTAGCAGTCGGGGGGAGAGAGACCCAGTACTTC. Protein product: CASSVAVGGRETQYF.

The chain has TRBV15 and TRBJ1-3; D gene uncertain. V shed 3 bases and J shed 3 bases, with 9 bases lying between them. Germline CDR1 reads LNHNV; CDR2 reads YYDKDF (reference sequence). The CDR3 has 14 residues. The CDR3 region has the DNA TGTGCCACCAGCAGGGGTCTTGGTGGAAACACCATATATTTT. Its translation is CATSRGLGGNTIYF.

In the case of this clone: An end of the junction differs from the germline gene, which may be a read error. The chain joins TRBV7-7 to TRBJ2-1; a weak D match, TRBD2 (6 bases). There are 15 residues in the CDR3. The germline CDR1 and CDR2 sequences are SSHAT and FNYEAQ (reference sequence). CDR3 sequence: CASSLALASINEQFF. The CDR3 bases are TGTGCTAGCAGCTTAGCCCTAGCGAGCATTAATGAGCAGTTCTTC.

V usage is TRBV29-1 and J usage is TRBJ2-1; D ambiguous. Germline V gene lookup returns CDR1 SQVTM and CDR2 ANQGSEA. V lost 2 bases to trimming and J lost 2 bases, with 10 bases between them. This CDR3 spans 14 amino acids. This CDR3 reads CSVELPSTYNEQFF. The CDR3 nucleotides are TGCAGCGTTGAACTCCCTAGTACCTACAATGAGCAGTTCTTC.

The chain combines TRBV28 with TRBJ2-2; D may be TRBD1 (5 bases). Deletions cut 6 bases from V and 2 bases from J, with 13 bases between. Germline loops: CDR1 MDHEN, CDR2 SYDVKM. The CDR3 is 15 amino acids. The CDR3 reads CASSRQLQNTGELFF. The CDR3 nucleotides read TGTGCCAGCAGCAGACAGTTACAAAACACCGGGGAGCTGTTTTTT.

The CDR3 region has the DNA TGTGCCAGCAGCTCTCGGGACAGCTTTAATGAAAAACTGTTTTTT. This sequence encodes CASSSRDSFNEKLFF. The chain links TRBV5-4 to TRBJ1-4; 7 positions match TRBD1. The V segment lost 3 bases and the J segment 4 bases; nucleotides outside the gene matches: 6. CDR3 length: 15 amino acids. From germline, CDR1 is SGHNT and CDR2 YYREEE (reference sequence).

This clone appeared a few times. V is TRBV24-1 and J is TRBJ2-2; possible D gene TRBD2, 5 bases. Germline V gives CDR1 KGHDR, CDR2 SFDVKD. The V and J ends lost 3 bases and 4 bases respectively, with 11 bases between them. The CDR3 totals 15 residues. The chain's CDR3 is CATSDPRTPTGELFF. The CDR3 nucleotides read TGTGCCACCAGTGATCCACGGACTCCCACCGGGGAGCTGTTTTTT.

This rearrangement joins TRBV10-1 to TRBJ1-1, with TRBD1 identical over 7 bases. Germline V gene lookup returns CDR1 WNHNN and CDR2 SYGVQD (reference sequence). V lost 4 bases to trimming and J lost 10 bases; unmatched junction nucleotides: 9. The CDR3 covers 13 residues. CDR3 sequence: CASSGTGRGVAFF. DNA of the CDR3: TGCGCCAGCAGTGGGACAGGCCGAGGAGTAGCTTTCTTT.

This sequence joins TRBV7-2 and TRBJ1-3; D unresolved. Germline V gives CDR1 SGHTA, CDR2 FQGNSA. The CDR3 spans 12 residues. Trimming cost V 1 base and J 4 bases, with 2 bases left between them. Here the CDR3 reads CASSLGGNTIYF. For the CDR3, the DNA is TGTGCCAGCAGCTTAGGAGGAAACACCATATATTTT. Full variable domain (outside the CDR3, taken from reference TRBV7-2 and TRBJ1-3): GAGVSQSPSNKVTEKGKDVELRCDPISGHTALYWYRQSLGQGLEFLIYFQGNSAPDKSGLPSDRFSAERTGGSVSTLTIQRTQQEDSAVYLCASSLGGNTIYFGEGSWLTVV.

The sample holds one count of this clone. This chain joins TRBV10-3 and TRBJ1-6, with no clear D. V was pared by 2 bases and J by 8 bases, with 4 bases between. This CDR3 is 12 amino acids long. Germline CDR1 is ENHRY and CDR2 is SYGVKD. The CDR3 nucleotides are TGTGCCATCAGTGAGGGGGATTCACCCCTCCACTTT. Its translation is CAISEGDSPLHF.

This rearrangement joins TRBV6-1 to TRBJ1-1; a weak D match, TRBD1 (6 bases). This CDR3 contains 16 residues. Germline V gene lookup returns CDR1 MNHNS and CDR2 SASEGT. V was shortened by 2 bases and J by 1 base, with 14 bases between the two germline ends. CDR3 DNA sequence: TGTGCCAGCAGTGAATATTATGCGACAGGGAACACTGAAGCTTTCTTT. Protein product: CASSEYYATGNTEAFF.

CDR3 sequence reads: CASSTQQGNTEAFF. CDR3 bases: TGTGCCAGCAGCACCCAACAGGGGAACACTGAAGCTTTCTTT. V gene TRBV7-9 combines with J gene TRBJ1-1; D is possibly TRBD1 (6 bases). The germline V gene has CDR1 SEHNR and CDR2 FQNEAQ (reference sequence). This CDR3 has 14 residues. Deletions cut 5 bases from V and 1 base from J, with 11 bases between.

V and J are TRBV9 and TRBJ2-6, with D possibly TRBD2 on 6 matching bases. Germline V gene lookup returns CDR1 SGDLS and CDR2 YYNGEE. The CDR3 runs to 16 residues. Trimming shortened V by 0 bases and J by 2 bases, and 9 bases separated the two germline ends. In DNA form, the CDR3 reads TGTGCCAGCAGCGTAGCTGGAGGGACTGGGGCCAACGTCCTGACTTTC. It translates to CASSVAGGTGANVLTF.

This CDR3 is CASSLVSQGGINEKLFF. The CDR3, as DNA: TGTGCCAGCAGCTTAGTCTCGCAGGGCGGTATTAATGAAAAACTGTTTTTT. The gene calls are TRBV11-2 and TRBJ1-4; D is possibly TRBD1 (5 bases). The germline V gene has CDR1 SGHAT and CDR2 FQNNGV. Trimming took 1 base from V and 4 from J, leaving 16 bases between them. The CDR3 is made up of 17 amino acids.

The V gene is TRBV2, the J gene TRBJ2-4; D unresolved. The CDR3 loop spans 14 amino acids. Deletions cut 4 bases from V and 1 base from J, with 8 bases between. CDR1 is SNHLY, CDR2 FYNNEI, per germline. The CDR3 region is CASSVLDAKNIQYF. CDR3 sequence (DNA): TGTGCCAGCAGTGTGTTGGATGCCAAAAACATTCAGTACTTC.